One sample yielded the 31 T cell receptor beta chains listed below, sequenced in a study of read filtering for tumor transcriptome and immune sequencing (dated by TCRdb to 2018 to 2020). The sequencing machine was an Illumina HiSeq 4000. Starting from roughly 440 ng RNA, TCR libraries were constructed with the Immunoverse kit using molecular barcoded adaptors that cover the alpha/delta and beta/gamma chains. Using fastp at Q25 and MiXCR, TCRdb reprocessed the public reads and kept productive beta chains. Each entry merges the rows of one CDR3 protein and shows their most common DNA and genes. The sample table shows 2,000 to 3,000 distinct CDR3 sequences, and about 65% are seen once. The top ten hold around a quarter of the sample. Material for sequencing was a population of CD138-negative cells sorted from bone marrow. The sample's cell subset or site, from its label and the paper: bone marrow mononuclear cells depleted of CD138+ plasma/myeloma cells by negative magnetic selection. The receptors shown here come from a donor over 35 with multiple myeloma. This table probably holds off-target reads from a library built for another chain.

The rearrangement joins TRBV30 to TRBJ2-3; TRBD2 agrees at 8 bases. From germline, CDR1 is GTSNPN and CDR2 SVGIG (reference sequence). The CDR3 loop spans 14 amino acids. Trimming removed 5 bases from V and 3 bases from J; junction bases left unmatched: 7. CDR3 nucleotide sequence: TGTGCCTGGGGGAGCGGGAGCGGAACAGATACGCAGTATTTT. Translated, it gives CAWGSGSGTDTQYF.

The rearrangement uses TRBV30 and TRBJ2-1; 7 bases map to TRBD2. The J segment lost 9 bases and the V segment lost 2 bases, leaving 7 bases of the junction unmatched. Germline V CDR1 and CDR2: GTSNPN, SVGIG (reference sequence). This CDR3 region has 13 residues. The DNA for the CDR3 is TGTGCCTGGAGTCCAGCGGGAAGCCTTGAGCAGTTCTTC. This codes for CAWSPAGSLEQFF.

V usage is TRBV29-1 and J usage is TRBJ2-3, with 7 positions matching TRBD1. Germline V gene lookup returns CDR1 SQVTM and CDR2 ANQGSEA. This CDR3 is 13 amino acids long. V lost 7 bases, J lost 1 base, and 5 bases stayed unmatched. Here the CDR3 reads CSARQGGTDTQYF. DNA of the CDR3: TGCAGCGCCAGACAGGGTGGCACAGATACGCAGTATTTT.

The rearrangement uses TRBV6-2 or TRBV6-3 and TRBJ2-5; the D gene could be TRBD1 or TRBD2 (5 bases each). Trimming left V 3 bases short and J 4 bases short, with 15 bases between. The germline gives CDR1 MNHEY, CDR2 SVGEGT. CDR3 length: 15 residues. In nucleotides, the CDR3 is TGTGCCAGCAGTTATACTCTTGTTGGGGGAGAGACCCAGTACTTC. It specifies CASSYTLVGGETQYF.

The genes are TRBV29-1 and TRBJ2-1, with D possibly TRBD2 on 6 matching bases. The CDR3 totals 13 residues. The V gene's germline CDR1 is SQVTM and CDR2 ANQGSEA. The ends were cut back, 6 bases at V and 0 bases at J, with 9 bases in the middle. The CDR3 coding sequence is TGCAGCGTAGCGGGCGGCTCCTACAATGAGCAGTTCTTC. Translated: CSVAGGSYNEQFF.

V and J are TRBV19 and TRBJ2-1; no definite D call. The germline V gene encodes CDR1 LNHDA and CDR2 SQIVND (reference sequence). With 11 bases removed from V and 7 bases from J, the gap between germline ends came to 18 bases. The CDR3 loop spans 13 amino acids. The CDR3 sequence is CARVLWPRNEQFF. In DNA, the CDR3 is TGTGCCCGCGTGTTATGGCCGAGGAATGAGCAGTTCTTC.

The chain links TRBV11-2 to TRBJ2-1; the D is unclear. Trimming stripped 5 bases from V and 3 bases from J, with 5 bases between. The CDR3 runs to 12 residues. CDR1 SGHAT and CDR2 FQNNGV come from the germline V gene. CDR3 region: CASSIDYNEQFF. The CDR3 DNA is TGTGCCAGCAGCATCGACTACAATGAGCAGTTCTTC.

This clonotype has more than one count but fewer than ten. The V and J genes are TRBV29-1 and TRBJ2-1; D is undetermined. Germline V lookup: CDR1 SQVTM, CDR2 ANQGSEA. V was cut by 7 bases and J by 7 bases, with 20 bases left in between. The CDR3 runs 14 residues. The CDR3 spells CSAPAGAPWNEQFF. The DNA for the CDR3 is TGCAGCGCTCCCGCCGGAGCCCCCTGGAATGAGCAGTTCTTC.

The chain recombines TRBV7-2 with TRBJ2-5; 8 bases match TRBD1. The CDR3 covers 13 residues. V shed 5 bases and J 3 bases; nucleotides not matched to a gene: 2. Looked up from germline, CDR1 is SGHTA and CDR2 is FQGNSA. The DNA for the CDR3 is TGTGCCAGCAGCCAGGGACAGGAAGAGACCCAGTACTTC. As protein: CASSQGQEETQYF.

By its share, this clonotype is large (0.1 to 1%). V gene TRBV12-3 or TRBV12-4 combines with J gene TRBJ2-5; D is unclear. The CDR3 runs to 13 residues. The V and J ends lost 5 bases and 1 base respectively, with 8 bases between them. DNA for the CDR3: TGTGCCAGCAGTCGTAATCTCCAAGAGACCCAGTACTTC. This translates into CASSRNLQETQYF.

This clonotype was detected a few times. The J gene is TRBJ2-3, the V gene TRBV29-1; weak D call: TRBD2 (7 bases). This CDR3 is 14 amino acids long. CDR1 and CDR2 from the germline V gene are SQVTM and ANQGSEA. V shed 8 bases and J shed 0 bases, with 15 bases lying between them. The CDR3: CSFQRDISTDTQYF. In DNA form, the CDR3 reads TGCAGCTTCCAGCGGGACATTAGCACAGATACGCAGTATTTT.

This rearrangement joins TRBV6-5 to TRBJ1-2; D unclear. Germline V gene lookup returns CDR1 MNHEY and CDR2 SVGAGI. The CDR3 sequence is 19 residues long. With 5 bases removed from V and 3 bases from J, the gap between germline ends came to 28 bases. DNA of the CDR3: TGTGCCAGCAGTGAAGCCAGTCACGAGGGAATCTCCCTGGACTATGGCTACACCTTC. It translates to CASSEASHEGISLDYGYTF.

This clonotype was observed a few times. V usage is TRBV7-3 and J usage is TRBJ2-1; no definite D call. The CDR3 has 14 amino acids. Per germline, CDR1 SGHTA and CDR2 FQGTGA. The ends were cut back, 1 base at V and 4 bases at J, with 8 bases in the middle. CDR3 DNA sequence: TGTGCCAGCAGCTTAAGTCGATCATACAATGAGCAGTTCTTC. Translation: CASSLSRSYNEQFF.

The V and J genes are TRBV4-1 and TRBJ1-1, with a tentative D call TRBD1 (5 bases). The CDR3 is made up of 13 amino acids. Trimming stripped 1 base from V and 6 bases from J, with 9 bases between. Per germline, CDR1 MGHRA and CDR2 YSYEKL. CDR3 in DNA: TGCGCCAGCAGCCAAGTCCCGGGGGCTGAAGCTTTCTTT. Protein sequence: CASSQVPGAEAFF.

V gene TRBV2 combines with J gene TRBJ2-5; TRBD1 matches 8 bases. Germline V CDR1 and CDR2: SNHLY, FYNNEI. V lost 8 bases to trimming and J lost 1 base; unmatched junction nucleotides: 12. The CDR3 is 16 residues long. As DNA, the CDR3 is TGTGCCAGCTTGTCGGGAACAGGGGGAGGCCAAGAGACCCAGTACTTC. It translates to CASLSGTGGGQETQYF.

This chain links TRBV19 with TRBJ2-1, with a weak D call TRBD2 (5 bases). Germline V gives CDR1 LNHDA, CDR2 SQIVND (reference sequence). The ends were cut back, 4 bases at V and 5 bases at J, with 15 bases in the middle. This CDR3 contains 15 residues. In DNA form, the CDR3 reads TGTGCCAGTAGTACCCCCCTCGGGGTTAACAATGAGCAGTTCTTC. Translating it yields CASSTPLGVNNEQFF. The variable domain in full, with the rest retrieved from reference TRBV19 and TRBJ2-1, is DGGITQSPKYLFRKEGQNVTLSCEQNLNHDAMYWYRQDPGQGLRLIYYSQIVNDFQKGDIAEGYSVSREKKESFPLTVTSAQKNPTAFYLCASSTPLGVNNEQFFGPGTRLTVL.

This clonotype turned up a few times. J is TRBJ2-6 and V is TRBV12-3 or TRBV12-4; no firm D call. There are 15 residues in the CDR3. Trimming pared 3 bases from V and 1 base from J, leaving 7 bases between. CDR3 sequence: CASSFEGSGANVLTF. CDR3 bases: TGTGCCAGCAGTTTCGAAGGATCTGGGGCCAACGTCCTGACTTTC.

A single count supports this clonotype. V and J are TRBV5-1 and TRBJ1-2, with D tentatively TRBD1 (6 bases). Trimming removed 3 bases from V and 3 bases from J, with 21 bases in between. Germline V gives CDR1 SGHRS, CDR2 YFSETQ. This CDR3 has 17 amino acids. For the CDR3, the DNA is TGCGCCAGCAGCTCCTACTCTGCCACAGGGAACTACTATGGCTACACCTTC. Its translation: CASSSYSATGNYYGYTF. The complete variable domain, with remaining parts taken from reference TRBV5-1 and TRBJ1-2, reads KAGVTQTPRYLIKTRGQQVTLSCSPISGHRSVSWYQQTPGQGLQFLFEYFSETQRNKGNFPGRFSGRQFSNSRSEMNVSTLELGDSALYLCASSSYSATGNYYGYTFGSGTRLTVV.

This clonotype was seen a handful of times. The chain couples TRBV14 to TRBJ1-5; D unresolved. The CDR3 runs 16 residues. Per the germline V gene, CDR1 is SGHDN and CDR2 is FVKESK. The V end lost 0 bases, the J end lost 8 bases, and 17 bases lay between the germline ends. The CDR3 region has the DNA TGTGCCAGCAGCCAAGAAGGGCCCGGGAGGAAGGAGCCCCAGCATTTT. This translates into CASSQEGPGRKEPQHF.

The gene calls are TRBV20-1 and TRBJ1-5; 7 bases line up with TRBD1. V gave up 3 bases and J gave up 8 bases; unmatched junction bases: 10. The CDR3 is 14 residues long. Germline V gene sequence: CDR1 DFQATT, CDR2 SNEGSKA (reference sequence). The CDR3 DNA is TGCAGTGCTAGGTCGACAGGGCAAAATAAGCCCCAGCATTTT. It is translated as CSARSTGQNKPQHF.

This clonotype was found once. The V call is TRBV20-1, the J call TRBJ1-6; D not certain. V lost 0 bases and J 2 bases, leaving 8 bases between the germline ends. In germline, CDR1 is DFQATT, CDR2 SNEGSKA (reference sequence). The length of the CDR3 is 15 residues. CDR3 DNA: TGCAGTGCTAGAGAAATTCCGACCTATAATTCACCCCTCCACTTT. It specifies CSAREIPTYNSPLHF.

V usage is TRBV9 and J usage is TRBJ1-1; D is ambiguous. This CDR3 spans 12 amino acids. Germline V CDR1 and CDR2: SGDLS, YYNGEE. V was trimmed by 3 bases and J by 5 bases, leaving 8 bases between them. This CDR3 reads CASSDLGTEAFF. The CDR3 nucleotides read TGTGCCAGCAGCGACCTAGGGACTGAAGCTTTCTTT. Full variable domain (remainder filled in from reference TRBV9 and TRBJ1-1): DSGVTQTPKHLITATGQRVTLRCSPRSGDLSVYWYQQSLDQGLQFLIQYYNGEERAKGNILERFSAQQFPDLHSELNLSSLELGDSALYFCASSDLGTEAFFGQGTRLTVV.

CDR3 sequence (DNA): TGCAGCGTCGGACAGGTTGTCGGTAGCGAGCAGTACTTC. Residues: CSVGQVVGSEQYF. This chain links TRBV29-1 with TRBJ2-7; 7 bases are a match to TRBD1. Trimming at V came to 6 bases and at J to 6 bases, leaving 11 bases not matched to a gene. Germline V gives CDR1 SQVTM, CDR2 ANQGSEA. CDR3 length: 13 amino acids.

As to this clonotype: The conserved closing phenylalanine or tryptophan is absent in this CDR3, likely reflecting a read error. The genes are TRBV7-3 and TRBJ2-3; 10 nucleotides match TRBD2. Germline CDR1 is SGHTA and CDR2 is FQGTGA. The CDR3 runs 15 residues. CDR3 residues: CASSPEAGGPDTQYL. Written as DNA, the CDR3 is TGCGCCAGCAGCCCGGAAGCGGGAGGGCCGGATACGCAGTATCTT.

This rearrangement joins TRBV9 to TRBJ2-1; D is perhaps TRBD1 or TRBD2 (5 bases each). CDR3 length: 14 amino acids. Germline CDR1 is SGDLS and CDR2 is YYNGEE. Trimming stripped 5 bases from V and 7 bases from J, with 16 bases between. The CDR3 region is CASSLAGSGNEQFF. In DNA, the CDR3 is TGTGCCAGCAGTCTAGCCGGGTCAGGGAATGAGCAGTTCTTC. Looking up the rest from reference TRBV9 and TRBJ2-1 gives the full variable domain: DSGVTQTPKHLITATGQRVTLRCSPRSGDLSVYWYQQSLDQGLQFLIQYYNGEERAKGNILERFSAQQFPDLHSELNLSSLELGDSALYFCASSLAGSGNEQFFGPGTRLTVL.

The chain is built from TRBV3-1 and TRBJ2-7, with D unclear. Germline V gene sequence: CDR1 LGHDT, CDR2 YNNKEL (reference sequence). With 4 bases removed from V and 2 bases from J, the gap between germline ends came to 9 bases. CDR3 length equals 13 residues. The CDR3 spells CASSPTKAYEQYF. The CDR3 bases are TGTGCCAGCAGCCCGACCAAGGCCTACGAGCAGTACTTC.

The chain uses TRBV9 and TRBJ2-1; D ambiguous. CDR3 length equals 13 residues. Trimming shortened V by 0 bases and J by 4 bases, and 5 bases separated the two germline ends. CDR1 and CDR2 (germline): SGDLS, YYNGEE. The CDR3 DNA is TGTGCCAGCAGCGTAGTGGAGTACAATGAGCAGTTCTTC. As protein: CASSVVEYNEQFF.

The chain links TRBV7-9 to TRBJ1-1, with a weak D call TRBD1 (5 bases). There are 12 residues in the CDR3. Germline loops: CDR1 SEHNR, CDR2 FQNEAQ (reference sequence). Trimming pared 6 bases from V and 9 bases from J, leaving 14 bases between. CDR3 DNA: TGTGCCAGCAGGGCCTTTCAGGGAAAAGCTTTCTTT. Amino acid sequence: CASRAFQGKAFF.

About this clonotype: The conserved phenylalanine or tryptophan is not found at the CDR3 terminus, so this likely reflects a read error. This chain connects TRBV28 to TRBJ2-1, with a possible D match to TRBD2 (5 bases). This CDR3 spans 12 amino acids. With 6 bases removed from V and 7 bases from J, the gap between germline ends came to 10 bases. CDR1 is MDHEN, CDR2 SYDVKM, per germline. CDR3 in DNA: TGTGCCAGCAGACGAGGGTGGAATGAGCAGTTCTAC. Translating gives CASRRGWNEQFY.

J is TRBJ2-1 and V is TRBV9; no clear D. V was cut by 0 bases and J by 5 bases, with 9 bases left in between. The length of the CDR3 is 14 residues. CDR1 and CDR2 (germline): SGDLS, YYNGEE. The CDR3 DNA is TGTGCCAGCAGCGTAGGGCCCTGGGACAATGAGCAGTTCTTC. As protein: CASSVGPWDNEQFF.

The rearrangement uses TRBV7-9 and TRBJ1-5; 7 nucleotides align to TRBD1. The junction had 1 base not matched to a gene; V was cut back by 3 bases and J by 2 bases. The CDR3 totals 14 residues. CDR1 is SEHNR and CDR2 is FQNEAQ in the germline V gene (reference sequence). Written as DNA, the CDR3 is TGTGCCAGCAGCTTTGGACAGGGCAATCAGCCCCAGCATTTT. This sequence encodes CASSFGQGNQPQHF.